The clone carrying this TCR beta chain has only one observation. Its specificity is unknown. These data originate in a study of OX40 agonist ivuxolimab in advanced cancers. Using immunoSEQ multiplex PCR, the repertoire was profiled, and TCRdb retains in-frame clones only, with some absent. The sample carries fewer than 80,000 clones, around 86% recorded once. Germline values: CDR1 MRHNA, CDR2 SNTAGT. With 6 bases clipped from V and 4 bases from J, the junction kept 12 bases outside the gene matches. The CDR3 contains 16 residues. Regarding the study as a whole: Low normalized clonal expansion also occurred in some nonresponding patients. Dose levels from 0.1 to 3.0 mg/kg saw CD4+ and CD8+ blood T cells expand clonally by week 6. On average, a greater number of expanded clones characterised CD8+ T cells relative to CD4+.

This chain uses TRBV6-4 with TRBJ2-3; 8 bases map to TRBD2. This specimen consisted of CD4+ or CD8+ T cells sorted from blood, obtained in a trial of the OX40 agonist ivuxolimab. This receptor was obtained from an adult with an advanced solid tumor such as melanoma, head and neck, liver or kidney cancer. In DNA form, the CDR3 reads TGTGCCAGCAGCCGACAGCCGGGGGGGGGAGCAGATACGCAGTATTTT. It is translated as CASSRQPGGGADTQYF.